The clone carrying this T cell receptor beta chain came up once. Its antigen is still unknown. Profiles of TCR beta VDJ and CDR3 were generated from a genomic DNA template. TCRdb re-called the reads through MiXCR, storing one row per CDR3 protein. The table has about 150,000 distinct CDR3 sequences, 40% to 65% seen once. This sample was taken from a study of CD8+CD57+ T cells in acquired aplastic anemia. Findings of the study overall: Patients and controls had in common twenty-nine CD8+ CDR3 sequences.

By flow cytometry, patients selected for sequencing had shown an expansion of CD8+CD57+ cells. No patient had been given any therapy when blood was sampled. This clonotype was sampled from a human donor with aplastic anemia. The material sequenced was sorted CD4+, CD8+, or CD8+CD57+ T cells (not recorded which) from PBMCs.

The CDR3 DNA reads as TGTGCCAGCAGCTTAGGACAGGGATTCTCCACAGATACGCAGTATTTT. Translation gives CASSLGQGFSTDTQYF. The rearrangement links TRBV11-1 to TRBJ2-3; TRBD1 matches at 7 bases. The length of the CDR3 is 16 residues. In germline, CDR1 is SGHAT, CDR2 FQDESV (reference sequence). V lost 1 base to trimming and J lost 2 bases; unmatched junction nucleotides: 6.